This T cell receptor beta chain was retrieved from a study of cytomegalovirus exposure and HLA in healthy donors. Study-wide context: Unique TCRs numbering some 80 million, obtained from HLA-typed donors, made up an early data release. Broader study findings: Sequences of the TCR beta chain were said to predict the HLA-A and HLA-B alleles of most subjects accurately. Researchers reported in a later analysis that common viral pathogens appeared linked to several top clusters.

The germline CDR1 and CDR2 sequences are SGHRS and YFSETQ. Germline trimming cut 8 bases from V and 6 bases from J; bases unmatched to any gene: 7. This CDR3 has 13 amino acids. At collection, donors were nominally healthy, but unrecorded immune exposures were probable. The PCR employed 60 Vbeta primers together with 13 Jbeta primers. Generated by immunoSEQ multiplex PCR, the TCRdb table keeps only in-frame clones and is missing some. The sample totals more than 140,000 clones. Comments on this clone: Its target is not known.

The genes are TRBV5-1 and TRBJ1-4; 7 positions match TRBD1. Sequenced sample: PBMCs. This TCR came from a woman under 30 in good health and CMV-seronegative. The CDR3 coding sequence is TGCGCCAGTCGACGAGACAGGGATGAAAAACTGTTTTTT. Its protein is CASRRDRDEKLFF.